This entry is about one TCR beta chain. In its sample, this clone was seen once. Its antigen is unknown. There are no base qualities to consult, and no much larger clone falls within one base. The CDR3, cysteine through phenylalanine, is 14 amino acids long. The retained sequence is limited to the CDR3, 42 bases, with the frame set at the first base. For CDR1 and CDR2, the germline V gene lists MNHNS and SASEGT. Trimming takes 10 bases off V and 3 bases off J; junction bases not matched to a gene: 8. The library came from the immunoSEQ multiplex PCR assay. For the multiplex PCR, a mixture combining 60 forward primers for TCR Vbeta segments and 13 reverse primers for TCR Jbeta segments was used. The CDR3 region of rearranged TCR beta genes was amplified from genomic DNA by a multiplex PCR assay. Amplified TCR beta libraries were sequenced as 87-base-pair reads on the Illumina HiSeq System. The authors' pipeline ran thus. In a later analysis, tens of millions of unique TCR beta chains were counted across the roughly 670 repertoires, and roughly 11 million of these chains were shared by at least two donors. A nearest-neighbor algorithm error-corrected the raw reads and collapsed the reads into unique sequences, merging closely related sequences to remove PCR and sequencing errors. Alignment of CDR3 sequences to IMGT reference sequences was used to assign V, D and J gene segments. Each retained sequence needed at least a six-nucleotide match to both a V gene segment and a J gene segment. Rearrangements were called productive when the CDR3 lacked stop codons and stayed in frame with V and J; all others were non-productive. CDR3 was defined according to IMGT convention as the region running from the second conserved V-encoded cysteine to the conserved J-encoded phenylalanine. The earlier analysis of roughly 590 of the donors excluded sequences that lacked an unambiguous match to a single V gene segment. In an earlier analysis of roughly 500 of the donors, V segments were called functional above 56.7% productive rearrangements and were called segregating when the between-donor standard deviation exceeded 5%. A statistical classification framework was developed to diagnose cytomegalovirus status using the catalog of TCR beta chain sequences. In a later analysis, TCR nucleotide sequences were compared against IMGT/GENE-DB human TR gene sequences so that V and J genes could be assigned. The TCRdist pipeline was used in a later analysis to assign CDR3 sequences and most-parsimonious VDJ recombination scenarios. In a later analysis, every TCR beta chain was defined by the combination of its CDR3 amino acid sequence and its V-gene family, and reads without a unique V-gene family were dropped. As a way to deal with suspected cross-contamination and a sequencing artifact, a later analysis dropped approximately 590 nucleotide sequences that were highly shared and had low generation probability. In a later analysis, a clonal expansion index was calculated for each public chain from normalized within-repertoire ranks of inferred template counts. In a later analysis, generation probabilities were computed using a VDJ recombination model fitted to out-of-frame rearrangements, and the results were checked against IGoR. A later analysis scored TCR-TCR, TCR-HLA and TCR-CMV co-occurrence with hypergeometric tests, applying a repertoire-size bias correction to TCR pairs. In a later analysis, false discovery rates were estimated by permuting HLA or CMV assignments 20 times. In a later analysis, co-occurring TCRs were grouped using DBSCAN, with TCRdist sequence similarity added in when clustering inside HLA-allele-positive subsets. Repertoires with fewer than 30,000 or more than 120,000 public chains were left out of co-occurrence clustering, as were five repertoires with anomalous nucleotide sharing. TCRdb's version of the immuneACCESS table is confined to in-frame rearrangements and falls short of the full clone set. An unresolved V gene accounts for under half of the shortfall where checked; the remainder is of unknown origin. That table supplies the V and J calls and clone size; D and trimming were determined from the DNA. Recorded for this sample are roughly 140,000 clones; 70% to 80% of them occurred a single time. In total, the top ten clones hold approximately 4.9% of the sample.

These data come from a study of cytomegalovirus exposure and HLA in healthy donors (dated by TCRdb to about 2017). In terms of the full investigation: According to an earlier analysis of a few hundred of the donors, 150 million to 200 million T cells yielded approximately 120 million unique TCR beta sequences and approximately 300 Gb of sequence data. About 280 gigabases of sequencing data and approximately 80 million unique TCR sequences were included in an early release covering over 600 HLA-typed donors. Among the approximately 400 genotyped donors, about 85% belonged to the genetic ancestry cluster associated with self-reported Caucasian donors. The study was designed to test whether signatures of past pathogen exposure could be identified by cataloging public T cell receptors. The T cell repertoires of several hundred subjects were profiled by immunosequencing and related to cytomegalovirus serostatus. In addition to the first cohort of roughly 670 subjects, a separate validation cohort of approximately 130 different subjects was used. To predict cytomegalovirus infection status, the study combined high-throughput TCR immunosequencing, statistical association of individual TCRs with disease status, and machine learning. A later analysis re-analyzed previously published TCR beta repertoires from 600 to 850 donors and added high-resolution HLA genotyping to study TCR occurrence patterns. Rather than using new phenotypic data, the later analysis identified candidate immune exposures from TCR beta sequences and from how often those sequences occurred across donors. An earlier analysis of approximately 640 of the donors applied high-throughput TCR beta sequencing to assess whether each TCR beta V gene segment acted as functional or pseudogenic. Alongside the repertoire data, information on donor age, sex, ethnicity and CMV serostatus was compiled. Genome-wide SNP genotypes for about 55% of the 666 donors were used in a later genetic analysis, which treated that subset as a discovery cohort. All discovery cohort repertoires had been generated on a single sequencing platform. HLA typing included class I and class II loci at four-digit resolution. Typing coverage varied by locus: about 620-640 donors for A, B, C, DRB1 and DQB1; under 550 for DQA1; more than 600 for DPA1; around 450 for DPB1. Roughly five DR-DQ haplotypes were treated as single units for association and clustering because of strong linkage in the cohort. On average, roughly 240,000 unique TCR beta nucleotide sequences were sequenced per donor among a few hundred genotyped donors of the cohort, with around 19% of those sequences being non-productive. The research as a whole found: Because counts were too low, some 17 rarely observed V segments, including chromosome 9 orphons, were excluded from the earlier analysis of 587 of the donors. The study gave a list of around 170 TCR beta chains associated with cytomegalovirus. In a later analysis, HLA-associated TCR beta chains were found to be more clonally expanded and to have lower generation probabilities than equally common non-associated chains. Because the 87-base-pair reads could not distinguish some IMGT-functional V segments, including TRBV6-2 and TRBV6-3, those segments were excluded. The authors suggested that the approach could potentially be generalized to other disease states and immunological phenotypes. A later genetic analysis reported fewer N-insertions in productive TCRs among donors in an Asian-associated ancestry cluster than the approximately 700-donor mean. The cohort was sequenced for TCR beta chains only, and without alpha or paired-chain data the features that could be detected were limited. A few of the identified cytomegalovirus-associated TCR beta chains were confirmed in vitro to be specific for cytomegalovirus antigens. A later analysis found that TCR association rates varied across HLA loci, with DRB1 alleles showing the most associated TCRs and HLA-C alleles the fewest. A later analysis associated 16,951 TCR beta sequences with specific HLA alleles at a false discovery rate of 0.05. CMV serostatus was the only immune exposure information available for the cohort. In both the original and validation cohorts, the classifier was reported to diagnose cytomegalovirus status with high specificity and sensitivity. While some public TCRs were present in many individuals, most TCR sequences turned up only very rarely across donors. In an earlier analysis of about 600 of the donors, most TCR beta V segments appeared in productive rearrangements about 87% or about 30% of the time, broadly matching IMGT annotations. Because HLA typing was missing for some donors at each locus, association tests included only the typed subset. Presence/absence analyses assumed roughly uniform sequencing depth across donors, an assumption that may not hold. A further reported finding was that TCR beta sequences accurately predicted the HLA-A and HLA-B alleles for most subjects in the first cohort. Correlated functional status among segregating V segments might be attributable to linkage disequilibrium, but an unknown experimental factor could not be ruled out. A later analysis found that most CMV-associated TCR beta chains appeared HLA-restricted, with HLA associations seemingly driven largely by CMV exposure. A group of highly shared sequence variants was considered likely to be a technical artifact of the sequencing pipeline. In a later genetic analysis, a missense DCLRE1C variant was associated with V-gene and J-gene trimming of TCR beta chains, and the association was replicated in an independent cohort. A later analysis reported that several top co-occurrence clusters appeared linked to parvovirus B19, influenza, CMV and Epstein-Barr virus. When HLA alleles, especially DR and DQ, strongly co-occurred, attributing TCR associations to individual alleles was difficult.

The cohort was made up of 500 to 850 healthy bone marrow donors. At the time of sampling, every cohort member was nominally healthy, though immune exposures that went unrecorded were likely present. The donor was CMV seronegative and belonged to the group of 350 to 400 seronegative cohort members. Every donor gave a peripheral blood sample, and the peripheral blood mononuclear cells from that sample were used for TCR beta sequencing. The Qiagen DNeasy Blood Extraction Kit was used to extract genomic DNA from the blood cell samples. This TCR was sampled from a woman between 45 and 60 years old in good health and CMV-seronegative. This receptor chain uses TRBV6-1 and TRBJ2-7, with TRBD1 matching 11 junction bases. The sequenced sample consisted of PBMCs. The encoded CDR3 is CATQDRGRVYEQYF. The DNA sequence is as follows: TGTGCCACCCAGGACAGGGGGCGGGTCTACGAGCAGTACTTC.